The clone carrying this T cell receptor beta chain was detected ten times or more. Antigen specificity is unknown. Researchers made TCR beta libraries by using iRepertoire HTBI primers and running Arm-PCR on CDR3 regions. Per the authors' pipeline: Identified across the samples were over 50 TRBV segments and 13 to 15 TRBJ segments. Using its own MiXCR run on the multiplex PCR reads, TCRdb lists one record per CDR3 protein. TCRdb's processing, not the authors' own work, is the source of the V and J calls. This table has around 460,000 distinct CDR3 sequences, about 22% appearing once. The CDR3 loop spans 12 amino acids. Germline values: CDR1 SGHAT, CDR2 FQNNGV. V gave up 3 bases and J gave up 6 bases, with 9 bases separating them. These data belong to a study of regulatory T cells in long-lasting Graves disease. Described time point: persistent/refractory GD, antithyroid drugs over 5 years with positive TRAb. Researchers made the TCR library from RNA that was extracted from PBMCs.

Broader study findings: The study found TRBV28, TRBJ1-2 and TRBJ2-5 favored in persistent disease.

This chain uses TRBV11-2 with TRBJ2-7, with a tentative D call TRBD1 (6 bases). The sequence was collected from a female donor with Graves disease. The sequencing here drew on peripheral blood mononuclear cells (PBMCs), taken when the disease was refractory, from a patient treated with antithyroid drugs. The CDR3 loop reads CASSFGRGEQYF. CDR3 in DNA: TGTGCCAGCAGCTTCGGCAGGGGCGAGCAGTACTTC.